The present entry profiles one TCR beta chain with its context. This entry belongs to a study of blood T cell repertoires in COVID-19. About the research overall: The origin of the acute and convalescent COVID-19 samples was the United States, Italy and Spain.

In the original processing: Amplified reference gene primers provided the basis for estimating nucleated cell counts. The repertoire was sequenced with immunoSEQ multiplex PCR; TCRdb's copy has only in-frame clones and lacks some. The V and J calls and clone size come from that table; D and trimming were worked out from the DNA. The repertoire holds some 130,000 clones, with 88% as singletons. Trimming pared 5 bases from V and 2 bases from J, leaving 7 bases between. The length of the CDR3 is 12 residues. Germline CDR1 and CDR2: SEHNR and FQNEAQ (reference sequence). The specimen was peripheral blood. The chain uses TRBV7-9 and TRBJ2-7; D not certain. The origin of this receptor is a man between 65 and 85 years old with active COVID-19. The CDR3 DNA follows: TGTGCCAGCAGCCTTCTCCCCTACGAGCAGTACTTC. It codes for CASSLLPYEQYF.